What follows describes a single T cell receptor beta chain. Its antigen is unidentified. Unique molecular identifiers featured in each of the TCR beta cDNA libraries. MiXCR was run by TCRdb on the PCR reads, yielding one entry per CDR3 protein. The sample carries a few hundred thousand distinct CDR3 sequences, 30% to 40% recorded once. The CDR3 totals 16 residues. Germline V gene data show CDR1 as DFQATT and CDR2 as SNEGSKA (reference sequence). This record comes from a study of post-analysis software for immune sequencing data. Overall study results and limits: Comparison of patients with controls showed five TRBV segments more frequent in patients, TRBV5-6, TRBV5-1 and TRBV20-1 among them. The F measure placed samples prepared in the same batch into strongly shared clusters. Controls showed significantly higher normalized Chao1 diversity than did multiple sclerosis patients.

The clonotype comes from a girl aged 2 to 9 with multiple sclerosis. This chain connects TRBV20-1 to TRBJ2-4; 11 bases agree with TRBD2. The end of the DNA aligns better with TRBJ2-7, so the J call may be wrong. The sequenced sample was blood. CDR3 DNA sequence: TGCAGTGCTAGAGTCCGACCGGGACTAGCGGTCTACGAGCAGTACTTC. Translation: CSARVRPGLAVYEQYF.